Below, 18 T cell receptor beta chains from the same sample are listed, as sequenced in a study of cytomegalovirus exposure and HLA in healthy donors. PCR involved 60 Vbeta and 13 Jbeta primers. Data came from immunoSEQ multiplex PCR; TCRdb stores just in-frame clones and leaves some out. The sample lists about 69,000 clones, less than 75% occurring once. The specimen sequenced was PBMCs. The receptors were sampled from a woman in her twenties or thirties in good health and CMV-seronegative.

This clone was counted a single time. The chain combines TRBV29-1 with TRBJ2-7; 7 bases are a match to TRBD1. This CDR3 spans 12 amino acids. Trimming took 5 bases from V and 3 from J; bases not matched to a gene: 4. Germline CDR1 is SQVTM and CDR2 is ANQGSEA. The CDR3 is CSVQWDSYEQYF. The CDR3 DNA is TGCAGCGTTCAATGGGACAGCTACGAGCAGTACTTC.

The chain combines TRBV7-9 with TRBJ2-7; 9 nucleotides line up with TRBD1. Germline CDR1 reads SEHNR; CDR2 reads FQNEAQ (reference sequence). The CDR3 runs 15 residues. J lost 0 bases, V lost 7 bases, and 7 bases had no gene match. Here the CDR3 reads CASTLQGASSYEQYF. The CDR3 DNA follows: TGTGCCAGCACCCTACAGGGGGCCAGCTCCTACGAGCAGTACTTC.

This clone has more than one count but fewer than ten. This chain uses TRBV11-2 with TRBJ2-2; 7 positions agree with TRBD2. Germline trimming cut 3 bases from V and 1 base from J; bases unmatched to any gene: 11. The CDR3 extends over 18 amino acids. Germline CDR1 SGHAT, CDR2 FQNNGV. The CDR3 loop reads CASSFRLGGTGNTGELFF. The CDR3, as DNA: TGTGCCAGCAGCTTTAGACTGGGGGGGACGGGGAACACCGGGGAGCTGTTTTTT.

The J gene is TRBJ2-5, the V gene TRBV29-1, with D possibly matching TRBD2 (5 bases). Between the trimmed V and J ends, which lost 7 bases and 2 bases, there was a span of 11 bases. Per the germline V gene, CDR1 is SQVTM and CDR2 is ANQGSEA. The CDR3 spans 12 residues. The CDR3 is CSAPGVQETQYF. CDR3 nucleotides: TGCAGCGCCCCCGGGGTACAAGAGACCCAGTACTTC.

This chain uses TRBV19 with TRBJ2-5; the match to TRBD1 covers 7 bases. V was pared by 5 bases and J by 0 bases, with 0 bases of the junction left unmatched. Looked up from germline, CDR1 is LNHDA and CDR2 is SQIVND (reference sequence). The CDR3 is 13 residues long. The CDR3 protein is CASSGTDQETQYF. In DNA form, the CDR3 reads TGTGCCAGTAGTGGGACAGACCAAGAGACCCAGTACTTC.

The chain combines TRBV19 with TRBJ1-1; weak D call: TRBD1 (5 bases). The CDR3 loop spans 16 amino acids. Germline V gives CDR1 LNHDA, CDR2 SQIVND (reference sequence). Trimming removed 4 bases at V and 1 base at J, with 16 bases between. In nucleotides, the CDR3 is TGTGCCAGTAGTAACCCCCTTTTGGGGGGGAACACTGAAGCTTTCTTT. Translation: CASSNPLLGGNTEAFF.

There are a few counts of this clone. V is TRBV11-2 and J is TRBJ2-7, with a possible D match to TRBD1 (5 bases). From germline, CDR1 is SGHAT and CDR2 FQNNGV. The CDR3 covers 14 residues. Trimming took off 5 bases at V and 0 bases at J, with 11 bases between the two ends. CDR3 coding DNA: TGTGCCAGCAGCCGGCAGGGTAGCTCCTACGAGCAGTACTTC. As protein: CASSRQGSSYEQYF.

This clone was observed a few times. V gene TRBV6-4 combines with J gene TRBJ2-3; 10 positions agree with TRBD2. V lost 0 bases and J lost 0; bases outside the gene matches: 3. The CDR3 consists of 17 residues. From germline, CDR1 is MRHNA and CDR2 SNTAGT. The CDR3 DNA follows: TGTGCCAGCAGTGACTCGGTTAGCGGGGGGAGCACAGATACGCAGTATTTT. Protein sequence: CASSDSVSGGSTDTQYF.

The chain recombines TRBV7-8 with TRBJ2-2; 7 bases match TRBD2. Trimming cost V 4 bases and J 8 bases; bases outside gene matches: 10. This CDR3 is 15 amino acids long. Germline values: CDR1 SGHVS, CDR2 FQNEAQ. The CDR3 DNA is TGTGCCAGCAGCTCCCCGGGGGACTATAGGGGGGAGCTGTTTTTT. This codes for CASSSPGDYRGELFF. Complete variable domain (other parts from reference TRBV7-8 and TRBJ2-2): GAGVSQSPRYKVAKRGQDVALRCDPISGHVSLFWYQQALGQGPEFLTYFQNEAQLDKSGLPSDRFFAERPEGSVSTLKIQRTQQEDSAVYLCASSSPGDYRGELFFGEGSRLTVL.

V gene TRBV30 combines with J gene TRBJ1-2; D is ambiguous. The CDR3 contains 13 residues. The germline CDR1 and CDR2 sequences are GTSNPN and SVGIG (reference sequence). Deletions cut 2 bases from V and 9 bases from J, with 16 bases between. The CDR3 sequence: CAWSSTWAARYTF. CDR3 bases: TGTGCCTGGAGTTCGACCTGGGCAGCCCGCTACACCTTC. Drawing the rest from reference TRBV30 and TRBJ1-2, the complete variable domain is SQTIHQWPATLVQPVGSPLSLECTVEGTSNPNLYWYRQAAGRGLQLLFYSVGIGQISSEVPQNLSASRPQDRQFILSSKKLLLSDSGFYLCAWSSTWAARYTFGSGTRLTVV.

This clone was seen a single time. The rearrangement uses TRBV2 and TRBJ1-2; weak D call: TRBD1 (5 bases). Germline lookup yields CDR1 SNHLY and CDR2 FYNNEI. The CDR3 is 15 residues long. Trimming stripped 10 bases from V and 0 bases from J, with 18 bases between. The CDR3 coding sequence is TGTGCCACCTTGGCTGGCCAGGGCTCTAACTATGGCTACACCTTC. As protein: CATLAGQGSNYGYTF.

This sequence joins TRBV2 and TRBJ2-5, with D perhaps TRBD2 (5 bases). The germline V and J ends were trimmed by 7 bases and 7 bases, with 19 bases remaining between them. This CDR3 has 14 amino acids. Germline assignment: CDR1 SNHLY and CDR2 FYNNEI. CDR3 coding DNA: TGTGCCAGCAAGTCGGGAAACACCAAGACGACCCAGTACTTC. This translates into CASKSGNTKTTQYF. Together with reference TRBV2 and TRBJ2-5, the CDR3 gives the full variable domain: EPEVTQTPSHQVTQMGQEVILRCVPISNHLYFYWYRQILGQKVEFLVSFYNNEISEKSEIFDDQFSVERPDGSNFTLKIRSTKLEDSAMYFCASKSGNTKTTQYFGPGTRLLVL.

The genes are TRBV5-1 and TRBJ2-3; 8 bases fit TRBD2. Germline CDR1 SGHRS, CDR2 YFSETQ. V was clipped by 0 bases and J by 3 bases; unmatched bases: 3. CDR3 length: 15 residues. CDR3 in amino acids: CASSLEGLDTDTQYF. The CDR3, as DNA: TGCGCCAGCAGCTTGGAGGGACTAGATACAGATACGCAGTATTTT.

This clone was seen only a few times. The chain carries TRBV6-6 and TRBJ1-2; D might be TRBD1 (6 bases). The CDR3 length is 14 residues. Germline V gene sequence: CDR1 MNHNY, CDR2 SVGAGI (reference sequence). V was trimmed by 8 bases and J by 4 bases, leaving 17 bases between them. CDR3 amino acids: CASVMDSGTYGYTF. For the CDR3, the DNA is TGTGCCAGCGTTATGGACAGTGGGACCTATGGCTACACCTTC.

The CDR3 DNA is TGTGCCAGCTCACCACCGGGGGGTCGAGATACGCAGTATTTT. This translates into CASSPPGGRDTQYF. The chain recombines TRBV18 with TRBJ2-3, with a possible D match to TRBD2 (6 bases). Germline CDR1 is KGHSH and CDR2 is LQKENI. The CDR3 spans 14 residues. V lost 0 bases, J lost 5 bases, and 9 bases lay in between.

This clone was observed a single time. This chain uses TRBV14 with TRBJ2-7, with 10 bases identical to TRBD2. Germline CDR1 SGHDN, CDR2 FVKESK. The V gene end was trimmed by 4 bases and the J gene end by 5 bases; junction bases not matched to a gene: 11. The CDR3 length is 16 residues. The CDR3 reads CASSPSSGGKMNEQYF. CDR3 nucleotides: TGTGCCAGCAGCCCTTCTAGCGGGGGAAAAATGAACGAGCAGTACTTC.

The rearrangement uses TRBV4-3 and TRBJ1-1, with 9 bases lining up with TRBD1. The V gene end was trimmed by 4 bases and the J gene end by 10 bases; junction bases not matched to a gene: 13. This CDR3 is 15 amino acids long. Germline V CDR1 and CDR2: LGHNA, YSLEER. CDR3 loop: CASSPGQGSFSGAFF. DNA of the CDR3: TGCGCCAGCAGCCCAGGACAGGGGAGTTTTTCAGGAGCTTTCTTT.

The chain uses TRBV4-2 and TRBJ2-5; D is unclear. The J call is uncertain, as TRBJ2-7 better fits the DNA end. CDR1 is LGHNA and CDR2 is YNFKEQ in the germline V gene. The CDR3 length is 15 residues. For the CDR3, the DNA is TGTGCCAGCAGCCAAATTCCTGAGGCGTCCTACGAGCAGTACTTC. It yields the protein CASSQIPEASYEQYF.